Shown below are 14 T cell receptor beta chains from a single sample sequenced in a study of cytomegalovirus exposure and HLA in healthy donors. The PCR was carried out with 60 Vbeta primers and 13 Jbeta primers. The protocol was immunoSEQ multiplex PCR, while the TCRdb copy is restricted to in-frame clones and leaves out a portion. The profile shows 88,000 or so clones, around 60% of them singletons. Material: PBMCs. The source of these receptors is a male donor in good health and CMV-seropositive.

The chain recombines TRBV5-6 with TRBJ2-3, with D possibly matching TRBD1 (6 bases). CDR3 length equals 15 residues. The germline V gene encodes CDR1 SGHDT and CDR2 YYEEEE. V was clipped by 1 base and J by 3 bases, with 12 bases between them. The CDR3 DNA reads TGTGCCAGCAGCTTGTCAGGGGTTAAGACAGATACGCAGTATTTT. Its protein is CASSLSGVKTDTQYF.

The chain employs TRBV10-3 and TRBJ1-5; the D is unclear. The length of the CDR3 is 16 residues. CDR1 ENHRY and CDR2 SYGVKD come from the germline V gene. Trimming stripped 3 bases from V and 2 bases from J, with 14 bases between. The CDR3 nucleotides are TGTGCCATCAGTGACGAGAGGGCAAAAGGCAATCAGCCCCAGCATTTT. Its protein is CAISDERAKGNQPQHF.

The CDR3 nucleotides read TGTGCCAGCGGCTCCCGGACAGGCTTCTACGAGCAGTACTTC. Protein sequence: CASGSRTGFYEQYF. The chain links TRBV27 to TRBJ2-7; 7 nucleotides align to TRBD1. The CDR3 is 14 amino acids. Trimming at V came to 8 bases and at J to 3 bases, leaving 10 bases not matched to a gene. The germline CDR1 and CDR2 sequences are MNHEY and SMNVEV (reference sequence).

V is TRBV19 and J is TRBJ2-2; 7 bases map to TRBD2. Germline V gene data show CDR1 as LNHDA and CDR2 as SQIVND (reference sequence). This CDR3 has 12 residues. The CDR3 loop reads CGSGKNTGELFF. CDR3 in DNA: TGTGGGAGCGGGAAGAACACCGGGGAGCTGTTTTTT.

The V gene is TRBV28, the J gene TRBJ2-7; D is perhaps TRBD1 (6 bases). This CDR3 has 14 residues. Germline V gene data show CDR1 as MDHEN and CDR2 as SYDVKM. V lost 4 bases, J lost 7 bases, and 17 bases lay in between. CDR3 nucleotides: TGTGCCAGCAGTTCCCCGACAGGCCTCCGTGAGCAGTACTTC. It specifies CASSSPTGLREQYF.

CDR3 protein: CASSSRTGGDTQYF. CDR3 nucleotide sequence: TGTGCCAGCAGTTCCCGGACAGGGGGCGATACGCAGTATTTT. J is TRBJ2-3 and V is TRBV28, with 11 bases fitting TRBD1. The ends lost 4 bases at V and 6 bases at J; junction bases unmatched: 3. This CDR3 comprises 14 residues. Germline V gives CDR1 MDHEN, CDR2 SYDVKM.

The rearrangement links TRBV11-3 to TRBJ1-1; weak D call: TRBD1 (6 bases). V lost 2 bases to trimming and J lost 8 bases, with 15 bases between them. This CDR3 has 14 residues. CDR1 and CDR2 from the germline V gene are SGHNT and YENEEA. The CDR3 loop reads CASSLSGGQSEAFF. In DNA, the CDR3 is TGTGCCAGCAGCTTATCTGGAGGACAGTCAGAAGCTTTCTTT.

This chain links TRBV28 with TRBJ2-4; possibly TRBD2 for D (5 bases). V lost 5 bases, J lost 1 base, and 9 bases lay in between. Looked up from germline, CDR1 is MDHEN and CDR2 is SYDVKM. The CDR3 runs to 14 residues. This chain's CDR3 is CASSPLAAKNIQYF. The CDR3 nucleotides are TGTGCCAGCAGTCCTCTAGCTGCCAAAAACATTCAGTACTTC.

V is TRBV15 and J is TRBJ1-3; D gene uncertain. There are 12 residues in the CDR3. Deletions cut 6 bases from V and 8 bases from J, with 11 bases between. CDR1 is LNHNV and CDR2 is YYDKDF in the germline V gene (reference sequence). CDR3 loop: CATRAISDTIYF. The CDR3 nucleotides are TGTGCCACCAGGGCGATCAGCGACACCATATATTTT.

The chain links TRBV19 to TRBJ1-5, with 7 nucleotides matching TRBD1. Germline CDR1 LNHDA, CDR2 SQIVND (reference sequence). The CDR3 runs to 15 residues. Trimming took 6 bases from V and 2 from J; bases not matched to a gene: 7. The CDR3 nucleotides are TGTGCCAGTAGGACAGGGACCTCGGGCAATCAGCCCCAGCATTTT. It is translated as CASRTGTSGNQPQHF.

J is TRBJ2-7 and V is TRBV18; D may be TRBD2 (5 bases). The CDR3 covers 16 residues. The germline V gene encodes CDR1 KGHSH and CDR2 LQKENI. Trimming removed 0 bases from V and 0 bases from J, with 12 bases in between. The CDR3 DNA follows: TGTGCCAGCTCACCACCGTGGCAGGACTTCTCCTACGAGCAGTACTTC. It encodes CASSPPWQDFSYEQYF.

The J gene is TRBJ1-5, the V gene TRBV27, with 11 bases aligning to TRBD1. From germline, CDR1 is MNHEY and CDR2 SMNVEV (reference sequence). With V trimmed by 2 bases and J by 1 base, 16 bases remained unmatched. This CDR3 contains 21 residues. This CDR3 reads CASSLLGGRTGGGISNQPQHF. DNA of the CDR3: TGTGCCAGCAGTTTACTCGGCGGGAGGACAGGGGGCGGGATAAGCAATCAGCCCCAGCATTTT.

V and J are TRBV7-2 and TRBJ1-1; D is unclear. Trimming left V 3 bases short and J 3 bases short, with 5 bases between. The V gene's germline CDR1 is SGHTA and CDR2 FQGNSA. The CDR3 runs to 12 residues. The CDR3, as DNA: TGTGCCAGCAGCTTCTCGGACACTGAAGCTTTCTTT. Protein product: CASSFSDTEAFF.

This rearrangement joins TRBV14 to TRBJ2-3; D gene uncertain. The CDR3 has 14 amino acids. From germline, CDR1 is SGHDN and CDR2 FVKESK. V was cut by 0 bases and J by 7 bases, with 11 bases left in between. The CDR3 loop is CASSQDLSVYTQYF. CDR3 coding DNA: TGTGCCAGCAGCCAAGACTTGTCGGTTTATACGCAGTATTTT. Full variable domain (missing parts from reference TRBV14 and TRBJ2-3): EAGVTQFPSHSVIEKGQTVTLRCDPISGHDNLYWYRRVMGKEIKFLLHFVKESKQDESGMPNNRFLAERTGGTYSTLKVQPAELEDSGVYFCASSQDLSVYTQYFGPGTRLTVL.